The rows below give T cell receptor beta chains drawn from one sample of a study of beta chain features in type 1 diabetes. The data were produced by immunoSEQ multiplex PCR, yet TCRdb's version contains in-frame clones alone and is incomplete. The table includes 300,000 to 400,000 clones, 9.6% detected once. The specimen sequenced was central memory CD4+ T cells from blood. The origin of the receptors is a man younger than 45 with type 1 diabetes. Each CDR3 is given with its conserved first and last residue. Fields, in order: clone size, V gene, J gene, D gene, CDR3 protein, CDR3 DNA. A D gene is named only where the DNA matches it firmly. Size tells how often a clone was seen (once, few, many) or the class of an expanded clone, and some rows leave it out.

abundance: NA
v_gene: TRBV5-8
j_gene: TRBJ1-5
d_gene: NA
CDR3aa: CASSLGSRAGQPQHF
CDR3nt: TGTGCCAGCAGCTTGGGATCCAGAGCAGGCCAGCCCCAGCATTTT

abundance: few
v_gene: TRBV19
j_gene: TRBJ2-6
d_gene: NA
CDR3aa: CAAATEASGANVLTF
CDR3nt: TGTGCCGCGGCGACAGAAGCCTCTGGGGCCAACGTCCTGACTTTC

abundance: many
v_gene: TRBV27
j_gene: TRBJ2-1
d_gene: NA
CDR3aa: CASSLKGGANEQFF
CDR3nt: TGTGCCAGCAGCCTCAAGGGAGGAGCCAATGAGCAGTTCTTC

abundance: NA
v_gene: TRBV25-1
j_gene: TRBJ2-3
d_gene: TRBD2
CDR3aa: CASSQKGGRTDTQYF
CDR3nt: TGTGCCAGCTCGCAGAAGGGAGGGAGGACAGATACGCAGTATTTT

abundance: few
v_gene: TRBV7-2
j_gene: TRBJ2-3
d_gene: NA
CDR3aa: CASSSQAGPSSTDTQYF
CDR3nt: TGTGCCAGCAGCTCCCAGGCCGGTCCTAGTAGCACAGATACGCAGTATTTT

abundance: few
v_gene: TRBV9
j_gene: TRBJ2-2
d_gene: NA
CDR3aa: CASSVSGGGLNTGELFF
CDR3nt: TGTGCCAGCAGCGTAAGCGGTGGGGGGCTGAACACCGGGGAGCTGTTTTTT

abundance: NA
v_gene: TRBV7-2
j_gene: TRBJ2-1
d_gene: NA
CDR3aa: CASSPRESGEQFF
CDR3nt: TGTGCCAGCAGCCCCCGTGAATCGGGTGAGCAGTTCTTC

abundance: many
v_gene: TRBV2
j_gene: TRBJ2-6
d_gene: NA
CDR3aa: CASSGKGPGANVLTF
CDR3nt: TGTGCCAGCAGTGGGAAGGGGCCTGGGGCCAACGTCCTGACTTTC

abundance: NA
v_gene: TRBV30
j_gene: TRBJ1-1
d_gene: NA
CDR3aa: CAWHDEAFF
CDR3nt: TGTGCCTGGCACGATGAAGCTTTCTTT

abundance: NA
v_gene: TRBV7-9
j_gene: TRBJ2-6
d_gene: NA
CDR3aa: CASSLGAGANVLTF
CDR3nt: TGTGCCAGCAGCTTGGGGGCTGGGGCCAACGTCCTGACTTTC

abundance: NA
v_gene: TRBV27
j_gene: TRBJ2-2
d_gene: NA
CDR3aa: CASSRLANTGELFF
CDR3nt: TGTGCCAGCAGTAGACTAGCGAACACCGGGGAGCTGTTTTTT

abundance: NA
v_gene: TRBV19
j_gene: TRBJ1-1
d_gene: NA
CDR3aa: CASRDGQGIKEAFF
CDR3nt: TGTGCCAGTAGGGATGGGCAGGGGATTAAGGAAGCTTTCTTT

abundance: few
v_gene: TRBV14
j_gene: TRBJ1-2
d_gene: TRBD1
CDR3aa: CASSQGFGTGGYGYTF
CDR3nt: TGTGCCAGCAGCCAAGGTTTCGGGACAGGGGGCTATGGCTACACCTTC

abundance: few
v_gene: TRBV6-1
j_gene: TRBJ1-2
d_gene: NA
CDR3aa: CASSEGFLGQSYGYTF
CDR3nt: TGTGCCAGCAGTGAAGGTTTCTTAGGACAAAGCTATGGCTACACCTTC

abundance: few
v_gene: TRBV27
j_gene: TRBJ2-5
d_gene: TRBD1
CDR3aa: CASRLGQAIGEQYF
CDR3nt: TGTGCCAGCAGACTGGGACAGGCGATTGGAGAGCAGTACTTC

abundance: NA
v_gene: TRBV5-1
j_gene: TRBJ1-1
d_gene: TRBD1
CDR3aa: CASSLGTGGPEAFF
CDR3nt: TGCGCCAGCAGCTTGGGGACAGGGGGCCCTGAAGCTTTCTTT

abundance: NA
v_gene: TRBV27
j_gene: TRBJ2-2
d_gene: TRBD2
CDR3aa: CASSPRLAGGELFF
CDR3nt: TGTGCCAGCAGTCCAAGACTAGCGGGTGGGGAGCTGTTTTTT

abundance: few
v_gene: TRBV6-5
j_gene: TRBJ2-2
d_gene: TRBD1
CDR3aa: CASSGTGNTGELFF
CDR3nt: TGTGCCAGCTCCGGGACAGGGAACACCGGGGAGCTGTTTTTT

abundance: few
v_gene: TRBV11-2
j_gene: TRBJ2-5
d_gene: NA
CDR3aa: CASSRAREETQYF
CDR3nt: TGTGCCAGCAGCCGGGCGCGGGAAGAGACCCAGTACTTC

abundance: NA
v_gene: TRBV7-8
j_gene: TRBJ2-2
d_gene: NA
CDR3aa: CASSVANTGELFF
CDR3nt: TGTGCCAGCAGCGTGGCGAACACCGGGGAGCTGTTTTTT

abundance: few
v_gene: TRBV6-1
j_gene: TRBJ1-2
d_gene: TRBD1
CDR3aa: CASREGQTYGYTF
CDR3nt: TGTGCCAGCAGAGAGGGACAGACCTATGGCTACACCTTC

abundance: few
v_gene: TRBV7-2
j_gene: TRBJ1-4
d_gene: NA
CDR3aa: CASRGYTNEKLFF
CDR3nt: TGTGCCAGCCGGGGGTACACTAATGAAAAACTGTTTTTT

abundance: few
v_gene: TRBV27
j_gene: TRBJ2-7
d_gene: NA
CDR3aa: CASSIRRTAYEQYF
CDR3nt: TGTGCCAGCAGTATCCGCAGGACAGCTTACGAGCAGTACTTC

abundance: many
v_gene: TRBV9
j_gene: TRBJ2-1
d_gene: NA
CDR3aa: CASSLRGTSGGNEQFF
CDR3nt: TGTGCCAGCAGCCTAAGAGGAACATCCGGAGGCAATGAGCAGTTCTTC

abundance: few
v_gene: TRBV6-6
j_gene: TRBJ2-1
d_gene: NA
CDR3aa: CASSGRGYEQFF
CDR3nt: TGTGCCAGCAGTGGGAGAGGGTATGAGCAGTTCTTC

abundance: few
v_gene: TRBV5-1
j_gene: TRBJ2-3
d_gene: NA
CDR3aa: CASSSRDAKSGTQYF
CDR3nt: TGTGCCAGCAGCTCCCGAGACGCTAAATCGGGTACGCAGTATTTT

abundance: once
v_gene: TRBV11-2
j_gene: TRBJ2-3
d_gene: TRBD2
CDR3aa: CASRVAGRTDTQYF
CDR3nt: TGTGCCAGCAGAGTAGCGGGACGCACAGATACGCAGTATTTT

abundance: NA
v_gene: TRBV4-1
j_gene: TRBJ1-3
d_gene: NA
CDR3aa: CASSQDWSGVGNTIYF
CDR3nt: TGCGCCAGCAGCCAAGATTGGTCAGGGGTCGGAAACACCATATATTTT

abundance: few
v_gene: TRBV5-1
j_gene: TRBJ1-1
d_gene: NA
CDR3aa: CASSLDTGGTEAFF
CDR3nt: TGCGCCAGCAGCTTGGATACGGGTGGCACTGAAGCTTTCTTT

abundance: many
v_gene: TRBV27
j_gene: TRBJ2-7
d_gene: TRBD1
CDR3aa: CASSLKGADYEQYF
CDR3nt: TGTGCCAGCAGTCTAAAGGGGGCCGACTACGAGCAGTACTTC

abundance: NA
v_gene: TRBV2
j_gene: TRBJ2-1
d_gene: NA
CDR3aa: CASVRVSSYNEQFF
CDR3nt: TGTGCCAGCGTCCGGGTAAGCTCCTACAATGAGCAGTTCTTC

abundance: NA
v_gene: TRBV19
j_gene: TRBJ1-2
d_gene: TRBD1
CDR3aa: CASSMDRPSNYGYTF
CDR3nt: TGTGCCAGTAGTATGGACAGGCCCTCTAACTATGGCTACACCTTC

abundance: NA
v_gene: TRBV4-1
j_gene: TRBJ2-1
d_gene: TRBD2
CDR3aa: CASSQGVAGGQEQFF
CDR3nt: TGCGCCAGCAGCCAAGGTGTAGCGGGAGGGCAAGAGCAGTTCTTC

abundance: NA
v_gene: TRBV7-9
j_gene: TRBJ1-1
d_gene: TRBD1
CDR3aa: CASSLGQGAGTEAFF
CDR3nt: TGTGCCAGCAGCTTAGGTCAGGGGGCGGGAACTGAAGCTTTCTTT

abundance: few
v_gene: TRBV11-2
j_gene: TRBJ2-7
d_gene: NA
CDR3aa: CASSFGLPQNYEQYF
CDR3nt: TGTGCCAGCAGCTTTGGACTCCCCCAAAACTACGAGCAGTACTTC

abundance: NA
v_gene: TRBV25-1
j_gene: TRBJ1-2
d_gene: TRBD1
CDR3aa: CASSDRDRAYGYTF
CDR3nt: TGTGCCAGCAGTGACAGAGACAGGGCCTATGGCTACACCTTC

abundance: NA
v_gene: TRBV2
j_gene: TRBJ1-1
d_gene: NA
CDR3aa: CASNWGETEAFF
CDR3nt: TGTGCCAGCAATTGGGGCGAGACTGAAGCTTTCTTT

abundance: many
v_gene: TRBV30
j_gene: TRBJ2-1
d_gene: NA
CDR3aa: CAWSTGKDSYNEQFF
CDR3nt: TGTGCCTGGAGTACAGGGAAGGACTCCTACAATGAGCAGTTCTTC

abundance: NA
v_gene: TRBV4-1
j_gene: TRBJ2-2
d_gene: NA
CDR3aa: CASSQETSGELFF
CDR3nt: TGCGCCAGCAGCCAAGAAACGTCGGGGGAGCTGTTTTTT

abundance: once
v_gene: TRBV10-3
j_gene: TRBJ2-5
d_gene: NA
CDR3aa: CASSYSTPGRETQYF
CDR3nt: TGTGCCAGCAGTTACTCTACGCCAGGGCGCGAGACCCAGTACTTC